This is a list of T cell receptor beta chains from one sample in a study of CD8+ T cells in alopecia areata. Assay: immunoSEQ multiplex PCR; the TCRdb copy retains only in-frame clones and omits some. The table records over 100,000 clones, about 50% of them present only once. This material consisted of CD4+ T cells sorted from blood, taken at week 4, from a patient treated with tofacitinib. These receptors were taken from a human donor with alopecia areata. Each CDR3 is given with its conserved first and last residue. D genes are given only for firm matches. The size entry is marked missing in some rows and otherwise reads once, few, many or a size class.

.,.,TRBJ1-2,TRBV5-6,CASSLLGFGYTF
few,.,TRBJ1-5,TRBV29-1,CSVTSGPRNQPQHF
.,TRBD1,TRBJ1-2,TRBV28,CASSPPGQVYTF
.,.,TRBJ2-1,TRBV4-2,CASSRRTLLADEQFF
few,.,TRBJ1-2,TRBV29-1,CSVEDGGGYTF
few,.,TRBJ1-1,TRBV7-9,CASMLATEAFF
few,.,TRBJ2-3,TRBV5-1,CASSLEGRGETPDTQYF
.,TRBD1,TRBJ1-6,TRBV6-5,CASSYIQGGPKSPLHF
few,TRBD1,TRBJ2-2,TRBV19,CASRIPPRGTVANTGELFF
.,.,TRBJ2-7,TRBV5-1,CASRMLEGSHEQYF
few,.,TRBJ2-1,TRBV5-4,CASSFYLRADEQFF
.,.,TRBJ2-7,TRBV6-5,CASSPRQGYEQYF
.,.,TRBJ2-1,TRBV5-1,CASSLGTTPNEQFF
.,TRBD1,TRBJ1-4,TRBV29-1,CSVGQGELFF
few,.,TRBJ1-2,TRBV4-1,CASSQDRPASYGYTF
once,TRBD2,TRBJ2-3,TRBV7-2,CASSLSGLASDTQYF
many,TRBD1,TRBJ1-2,TRBV6-6,CASSSTGQAYGYTF
.,TRBD1,TRBJ2-2,TRBV5-6,CASSAPGQGHTGELFF
.,.,TRBJ1-2,TRBV28,CASSERGARGYGYTF
.,.,TRBJ1-1,TRBV29-1,CSVDPHTEAFF
.,TRBD2,TRBJ2-1,TRBV29-1,CSPVAGEPYNEQFF
.,TRBD1,TRBJ1-1,TRBV30,CAWSGQVSTEAFF
.,.,TRBJ2-1,TRBV5-4,CASSLAWGFNNEQFF
few,.,TRBJ2-7,TRBV29-1,CSVKGSSYEQYF
.,.,TRBJ2-7,TRBV30,CAWRSRVAGEQYF
few,TRBD2,TRBJ2-3,TRBV4-1,CASSQGRLGGGSTDTQYF
few,.,TRBJ1-1,TRBV11-2,CASSLGLYTEAFF
.,.,TRBJ2-5,TRBV7-2,CASSLDRHGTQYF
.,.,TRBJ2-5,TRBV29-1,CSAGAGRVETQYF
.,TRBD1,TRBJ2-2,TRBV30,CAWTIGGRNTGELFF
.,TRBD1,TRBJ1-2,TRBV6-5,CASSYDRGSYGYTF
.,.,TRBJ2-5,TRBV7-2,CASSPRAGQETQYF
.,TRBD1,TRBJ1-5,TRBV27,CASSYRGQPQHF
.,TRBD2,TRBJ2-3,TRBV4-2,CASSLGASGNTDTQYF
.,.,TRBJ1-1,TRBV18,CASSSRVWTEAFF
.,.,TRBJ2-7,TRBV7-2,CASSLELPGHEQYF